This TCR beta chain was sequenced in a study of blood T cell repertoires in COVID-19. Looking at the study overall: Samples of COVID-19 (acute and convalescent) were obtained from the United States, Italy and Spain. T cells, B-cell-depleted T cells, or PBMCs supplied cDNA or gDNA.

Under the authors' procedure: Quantification of nucleated cells was approximated via reference gene primer amplification. The method was immunoSEQ multiplex PCR; TCRdb's version includes in-frame clones alone and lacks a portion of them. The D gene and trimming were derived from the DNA, and the V and J assignments and clone size from that table. The sample includes about 160,000 clones, 70% to 85% of them seen just once. CDR1 GTSNPN and CDR2 SVGIG come from the germline V gene (reference sequence). Trimming removed 6 bases from V and 2 bases from J, with 10 bases in between. This CDR3 has 12 amino acids.

The V and J genes are TRBV30 and TRBJ1-2; a possible D gene is TRBD1 (5 bases). Sequenced: peripheral blood. The sequence came from a man in his sixties who had recovered from COVID-19. The CDR3 sequence: CACTSGNYGYTF. The CDR3 coding sequence is TGTGCCTGTACGTCAGGGAACTATGGCTACACCTTC.